This T cell receptor (beta chain) was found in a study of lymphopenia after photon versus proton radiotherapy (dated by TCRdb to between 2018 and 2021). About the full investigation: In patients with gastrointestinal tumors who developed high-grade lymphopenia, the study compared the immunological effects of photon radiation therapy with those of proton radiation therapy. The goal of the study was to characterize the differences between the two radiation modalities in how they affect the immune system. The cohort comprised 20 patients with gastrointestinal tumors who received either photon or proton therapy and then developed lymphopenia. Study-wide findings and limitations: Relative stability during treatment was observed in proton-treated patients, whereas loss of naive T cells and TCR diversity and gain of effector/memory populations were observed in photon-treated patients. After the lymphocyte count nadir, oligoclonal expansion, especially of CD8+ Temra cells, was observed in photon-treated repertoires, and the drop in diversity was driven by this expansion. Across the cohort, among patients who died, a greater drop in TCR diversity after the nadir was inversely correlated with overall survival time. The authors looked at the survival association only in patients who died, and they framed better survival with proton therapy as a possibility rather than a demonstrated result.

Library preparation employed the immunoSEQ multiplex PCR assay. Alongside multiparametric flow cytometry, deep sequencing of rearranged TCR beta loci was used to profile the T cell repertoires. Entries here come from immuneACCESS through TCRdb and include only in-frame sequences with V and J called. Some clones fail to appear in such tables; in the studies checked, an unresolved V gene covers under half of the shortfall, and the cause of the remainder is unknown. Across this sample there are around 70,000 clones, with approximately 90% seen only once. Approximately 2.1% of the sample is taken by the ten largest. As concerns this clone: Its cognate antigen has yet to be identified. Per-base quality was not reported, and no clone a single base away is much larger than it.

Reading from cysteine to phenylalanine, the CDR3 counts 14 amino acids. The only DNA kept is the CDR3, 42 bases in frame from the first base. Trimming removed 2 bases from V and 3 bases from J; the gene matches leave 2 bases unexplained. Based on the germline V gene (reference sequence), the CDR1 and CDR2 sequences are GTSNPN and SVGIG. Sequences were derived from peripheral blood, sampled from a patient treated with photon-based radiotherapy. This receptor was identified in a woman between 40 and 55 years old with cholangiocarcinoma. Recombination joined TRBV30 with TRBJ1-4, with 8 junctional bases fitting TRBD1. The nucleotides read TGTGCCTGGAGTAAGACAGGGGCTAATGAAAAACTGTTTTTT. This gives the protein CAWSKTGANEKLFF.